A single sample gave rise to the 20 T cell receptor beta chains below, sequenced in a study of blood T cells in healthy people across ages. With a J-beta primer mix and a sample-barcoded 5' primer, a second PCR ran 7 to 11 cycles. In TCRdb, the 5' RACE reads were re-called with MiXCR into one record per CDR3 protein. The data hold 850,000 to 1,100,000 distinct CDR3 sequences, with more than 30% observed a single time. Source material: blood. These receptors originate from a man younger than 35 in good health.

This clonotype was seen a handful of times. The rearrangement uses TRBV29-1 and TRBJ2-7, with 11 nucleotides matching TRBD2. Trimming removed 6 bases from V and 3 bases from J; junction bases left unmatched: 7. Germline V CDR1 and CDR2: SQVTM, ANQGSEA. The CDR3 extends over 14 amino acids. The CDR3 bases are TGCAGCGTAGCGGGACTAGCGGACCACTACGAGCAGTACTTC. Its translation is CSVAGLADHYEQYF.

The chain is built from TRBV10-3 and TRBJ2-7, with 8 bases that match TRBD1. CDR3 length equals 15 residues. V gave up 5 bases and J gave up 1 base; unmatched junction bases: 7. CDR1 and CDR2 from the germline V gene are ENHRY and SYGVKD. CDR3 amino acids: CAISLLRDRSYEQYF. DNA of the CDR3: TGTGCCATCAGTCTCCTCCGGGACAGGTCCTACGAGCAGTACTTC.

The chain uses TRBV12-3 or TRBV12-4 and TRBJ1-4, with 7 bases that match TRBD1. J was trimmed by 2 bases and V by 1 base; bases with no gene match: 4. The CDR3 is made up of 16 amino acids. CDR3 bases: TGTGCCAGCAGTTTAGGACAGGGTCAGACTAATGAAAAACTGTTTTTT. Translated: CASSLGQGQTNEKLFF.

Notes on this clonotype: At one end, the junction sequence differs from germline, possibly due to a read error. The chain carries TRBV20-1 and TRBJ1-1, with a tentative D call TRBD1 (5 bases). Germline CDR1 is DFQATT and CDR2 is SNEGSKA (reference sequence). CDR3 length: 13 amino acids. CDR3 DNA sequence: TGCGGTGCTAGAGAGGGACGAGGATGGAGGACTTTCTTT. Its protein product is CGAREGRGWRTFF.

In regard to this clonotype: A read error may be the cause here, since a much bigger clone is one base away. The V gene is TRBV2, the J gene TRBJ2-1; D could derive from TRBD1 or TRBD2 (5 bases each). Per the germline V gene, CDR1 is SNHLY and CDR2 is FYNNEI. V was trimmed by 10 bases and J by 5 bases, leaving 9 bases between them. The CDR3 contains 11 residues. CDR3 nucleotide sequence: TGTGCCAACGGGGCCAACAATGAGCAGTTCTTC. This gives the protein CANGANNEQFF.

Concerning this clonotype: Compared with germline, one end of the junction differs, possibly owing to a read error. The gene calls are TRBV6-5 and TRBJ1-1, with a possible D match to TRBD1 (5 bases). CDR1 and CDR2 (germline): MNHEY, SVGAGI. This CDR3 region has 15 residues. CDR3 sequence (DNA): TGTGCCAGCAGTTACTGGGACCGAGGGTCCACTGAAACTTTCTTT. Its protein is CASSYWDRGSTETFF.

CDR3 residues: CASTQGDRDWNTQYF. In DNA, the CDR3 is TGTGCCAGCACCCAGGGGGACAGGGATTGGAATACGCAGTATTTT. The chain is built from TRBV6-2 or TRBV6-3 and TRBJ2-3; TRBD1 aligns across 9 bases. This CDR3 is built from 15 residues. V trimming: 7 bases; J trimming: 7 bases; junction bases outside the gene matches: 12. The germline V gene has CDR1 MNHEY and CDR2 SVGEGT.

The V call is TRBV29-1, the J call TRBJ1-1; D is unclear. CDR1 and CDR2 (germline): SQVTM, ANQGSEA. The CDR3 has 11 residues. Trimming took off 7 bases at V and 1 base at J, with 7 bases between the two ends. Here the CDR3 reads CSGRENTEAFF. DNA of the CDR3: TGCAGCGGGCGGGAGAACACTGAAGCTTTCTTT.

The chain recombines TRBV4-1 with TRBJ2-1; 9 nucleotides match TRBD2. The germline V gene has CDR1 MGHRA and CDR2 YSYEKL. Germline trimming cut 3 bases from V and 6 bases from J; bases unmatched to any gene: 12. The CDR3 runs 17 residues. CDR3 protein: CASSHPLAGAQGNEQFF. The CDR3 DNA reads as TGCGCCAGCAGCCACCCTTTAGCGGGAGCCCAGGGCAATGAGCAGTTCTTC.

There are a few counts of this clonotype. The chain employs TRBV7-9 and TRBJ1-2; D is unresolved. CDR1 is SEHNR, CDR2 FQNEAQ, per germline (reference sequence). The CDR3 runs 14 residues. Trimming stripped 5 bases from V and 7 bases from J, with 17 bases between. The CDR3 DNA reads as TGTGCCAGCAGCCCCAATACAGAGGATGGTGGCTACACCTTC. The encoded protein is CASSPNTEDGGYTF.

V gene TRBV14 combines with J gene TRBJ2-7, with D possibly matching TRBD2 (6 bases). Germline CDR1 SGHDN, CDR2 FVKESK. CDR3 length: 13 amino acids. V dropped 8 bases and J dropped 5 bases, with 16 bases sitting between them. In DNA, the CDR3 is TGTGCCAGCGACGGGGGTAGAGGGAACGAGCAGTACTTC. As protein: CASDGGRGNEQYF.

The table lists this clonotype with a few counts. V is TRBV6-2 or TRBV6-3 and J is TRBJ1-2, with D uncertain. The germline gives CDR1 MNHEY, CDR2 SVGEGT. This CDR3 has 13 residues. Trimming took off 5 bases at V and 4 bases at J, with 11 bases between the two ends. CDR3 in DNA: TGTGCCAGCAGTGCCGGTGAGCGCTATGGCTACACCTTC. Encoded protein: CASSAGERYGYTF.

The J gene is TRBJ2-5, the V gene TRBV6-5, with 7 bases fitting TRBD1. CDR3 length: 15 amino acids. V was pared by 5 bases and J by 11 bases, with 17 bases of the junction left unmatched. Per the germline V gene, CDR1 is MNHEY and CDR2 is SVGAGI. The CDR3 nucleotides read TGTGCCAGCAGTCCACAACAGGGGAACTACAATGAGCAGTACTTC. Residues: CASSPQQGNYNEQYF.

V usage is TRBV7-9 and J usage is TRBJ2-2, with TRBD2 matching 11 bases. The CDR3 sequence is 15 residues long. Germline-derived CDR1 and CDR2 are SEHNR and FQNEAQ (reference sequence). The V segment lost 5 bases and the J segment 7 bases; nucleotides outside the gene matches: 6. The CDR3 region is CASSRDTSGSGELFF. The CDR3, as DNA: TGTGCCAGCAGCAGAGACACTAGCGGGAGCGGGGAGCTGTTTTTT.

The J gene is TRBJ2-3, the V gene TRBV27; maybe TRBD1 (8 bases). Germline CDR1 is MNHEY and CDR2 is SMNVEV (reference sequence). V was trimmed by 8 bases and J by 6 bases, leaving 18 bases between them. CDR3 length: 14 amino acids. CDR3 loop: CASWTGKGGDTQYF. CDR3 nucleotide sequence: TGTGCCAGCTGGACAGGGAAGGGGGGGGATACGCAGTATTTT.

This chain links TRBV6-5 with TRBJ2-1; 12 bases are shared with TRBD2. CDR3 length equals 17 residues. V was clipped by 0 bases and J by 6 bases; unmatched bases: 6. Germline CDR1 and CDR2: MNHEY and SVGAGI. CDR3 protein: CASSYSLLAGGGNEQFF. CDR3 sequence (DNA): TGTGCCAGCAGTTACTCGCTACTAGCGGGGGGAGGCAATGAGCAGTTCTTC.

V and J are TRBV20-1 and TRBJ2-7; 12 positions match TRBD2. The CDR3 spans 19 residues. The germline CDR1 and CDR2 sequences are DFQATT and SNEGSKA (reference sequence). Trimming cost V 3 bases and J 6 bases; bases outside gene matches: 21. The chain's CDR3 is CSAREQGRMLLAGGREQYF. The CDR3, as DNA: TGCAGTGCTAGGGAACAGGGAAGAATGCTTCTAGCGGGAGGGCGCGAGCAGTACTTC.

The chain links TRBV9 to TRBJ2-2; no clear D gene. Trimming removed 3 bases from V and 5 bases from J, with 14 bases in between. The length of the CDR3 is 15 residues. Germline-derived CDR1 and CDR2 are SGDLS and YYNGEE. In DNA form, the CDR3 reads TGTGCCAGCAGCGCCGTCGTCTACGGGACCGGGGAGCTGTTTTTT. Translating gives CASSAVVYGTGELFF.

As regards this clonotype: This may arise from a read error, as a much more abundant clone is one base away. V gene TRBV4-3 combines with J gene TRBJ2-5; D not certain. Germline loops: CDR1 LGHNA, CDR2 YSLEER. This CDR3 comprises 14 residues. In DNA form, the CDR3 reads TGCGCCAGCAGCGCAACAGTTAACCAAGAGGCCCAGTACTTC. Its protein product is CASSATVNQEAQYF.

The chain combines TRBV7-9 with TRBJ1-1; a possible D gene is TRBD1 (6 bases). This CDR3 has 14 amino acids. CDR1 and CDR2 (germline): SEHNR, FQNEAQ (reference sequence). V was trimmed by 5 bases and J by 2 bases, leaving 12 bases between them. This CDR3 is CASSPEGDNTEAFF. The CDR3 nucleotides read TGTGCCAGCAGCCCAGAGGGGGATAACACTGAAGCTTTCTTT.